These T cell receptor beta chains were read from a single sample in a study of blood T cell repertoires in COVID-19. The table came from immunoSEQ multiplex PCR; TCRdb's copy has only in-frame clones and leaves some out. The top ten clones hold about 25% of a sample with fewer than 65,000 clones, about 83% of them seen once. Sample: peripheral blood. Source of these receptors: a human donor in a cohort sampled during active COVID-19. The CDR3 runs from the conserved cysteine through the conserved F or W. Fields, in order: V gene, J gene, CDR3 protein.

V gene: TRBV27; J gene: TRBJ2-7; CDR3 protein: CASSSLSYEQYF
V gene: TRBV7-8; J gene: TRBJ1-1; CDR3 protein: CASSLDLAGLRPEAFF
V gene: TRBV5-1; J gene: TRBJ2-5; CDR3 protein: CASSLGWTSVETQYF
V gene: TRBV5-4; J gene: TRBJ2-3; CDR3 protein: CASSSGQATDTQYF
V gene: TRBV15; J gene: TRBJ1-4; CDR3 protein: CATSLTSSVNEKLFF
V gene: TRBV21-1; J gene: TRBJ2-3; CDR3 protein: CASMGGRAETDTQYF
V gene: TRBV10-3; J gene: TRBJ1-2; CDR3 protein: CAISESPGQPSYGYTF
V gene: TRBV24-1; J gene: TRBJ2-1; CDR3 protein: CATSDLGARGRNEQFF
V gene: TRBV4-2; J gene: TRBJ2-3; CDR3 protein: CASSRQPGLAGDTQYF
V gene: TRBV2; J gene: TRBJ1-2; CDR3 protein: CASTSHGVYGYTF
V gene: TRBV5-6; J gene: TRBJ2-1; CDR3 protein: CASSQTGTEIYNEQFF
V gene: TRBV11-1; J gene: TRBJ2-3; CDR3 protein: CASSPGLAGHTDTQYF
V gene: TRBV2; J gene: TRBJ2-1; CDR3 protein: CASRKPGNNEQFF
V gene: TRBV30; J gene: TRBJ1-5; CDR3 protein: CAWSPQYNQPQHF
V gene: TRBV7-9; J gene: TRBJ1-1; CDR3 protein: CASSLVDTTEAFF
V gene: TRBV10-3; J gene: TRBJ2-7; CDR3 protein: CAISGTPSYEQYF
V gene: TRBV2; J gene: TRBJ1-6; CDR3 protein: CASREGGGSPLHF
V gene: TRBV11-2; J gene: TRBJ2-5; CDR3 protein: CASSPRWGGGQETQYF
V gene: TRBV29-1; J gene: TRBJ2-5; CDR3 protein: CSFFSGQETQYF
V gene: TRBV28; J gene: TRBJ1-1; CDR3 protein: CASSSLQGAGSTEAFF
V gene: TRBV3-1/TRBV3-2; J gene: TRBJ2-1; CDR3 protein: CASSQIVYRHSENEQFF
V gene: TRBV30; J gene: TRBJ1-4; CDR3 protein: CAWRRQGLNEKLFF